The 19 T cell receptor beta chains reported below all come from one sample, sequenced in a study of chemoradiotherapy in HPV16-positive cancers. TCRdb keeps only in-frame clones here, not all; method: immunoSEQ multiplex PCR. The repertoire has roughly 28,000 clones, approximately 90% of them found once; the top ten carry roughly a fifth. The material sequenced was blood, taken from a patient who underwent chemoradiotherapy. The receptors were gathered from a human donor with HPV-associated anogenital cancer.

This clone has a handful of counts. The chain has TRBV6-5 and TRBJ2-6; unclear D gene. V was cut by 6 bases and J by 1 base, with 10 bases left in between. In germline, CDR1 is MNHEY, CDR2 SVGAGI. The CDR3 runs 15 residues. The CDR3 region is CASSLLASGANVLTF. CDR3 sequence (DNA): TGTGCCAGCAGCCTCCTGGCATCTGGGGCCAACGTCCTGACTTTC.

V and J are TRBV5-1 and TRBJ1-4; 12 bases match TRBD1. CDR3 length: 14 residues. Germline V gene sequence: CDR1 SGHRS, CDR2 YFSETQ. V was pared by 3 bases and J by 7 bases, with 1 base of the junction left unmatched. CDR3 protein: CASSWGQGAEKLFF. The CDR3 bases are TGCGCCAGCAGCTGGGGACAGGGGGCTGAAAAACTGTTTTTT.

V is TRBV7-8 and J is TRBJ2-7; a possible D gene is TRBD1 (5 bases). The CDR3 has 16 residues. Germline V lookup: CDR1 SGHVS, CDR2 FQNEAQ. The germline V and J ends were trimmed by 1 base and 3 bases, with 16 bases remaining between them. This chain's CDR3 is CASSLVEPWGRYEQYF. CDR3 sequence (DNA): TGTGCCAGCAGCTTAGTCGAGCCCTGGGGCCGCTACGAGCAGTACTTC.

The CDR3 spells CASSFQGPNYGYTF. The CDR3, as DNA: TGTGCCAGCAGTTTTCAGGGTCCTAACTATGGCTACACCTTC. The chain recombines TRBV6-6 with TRBJ1-2, with D possibly being TRBD1 (5 bases). The V end lost 4 bases, the J end lost 0 bases, and 9 bases lay between the germline ends. The CDR3 sequence is 14 residues long. Germline V gene sequence: CDR1 MNHNY, CDR2 SVGAGI (reference sequence).

In this sample, this clone is medium-sized. The chain is built from TRBV4-1 and TRBJ1-5; 8 bases line up with TRBD1. CDR1 is MGHRA and CDR2 is YSYEKL in the germline V gene. The trim removed 0 bases at V and 6 bases at J, leaving 1 base unmatched. This CDR3 has 14 residues. The CDR3 here is CASSQEGQAQPQHF. CDR3 DNA sequence: TGCGCCAGCAGCCAAGAGGGACAGGCTCAGCCCCAGCATTTT.

A few counts support this clone. The same CDR3 arises from other DNA sequences in this sample as well. This chain joins TRBV5-1 and TRBJ2-2; no definite D call. Germline values: CDR1 SGHRS, CDR2 YFSETQ. CDR3 length: 16 amino acids. V was cut by 0 bases and J by 1 base, with 10 bases left in between. CDR3 loop: CASSLGRTGNTGELFF. The CDR3 region has the DNA TGCGCCAGCAGCTTGGGCCGAACTGGGAACACCGGGGAGCTGTTTTTT.

The chain couples TRBV7-2 to TRBJ1-4; TRBD1 matches 10 bases. The junction had 9 bases not matched to a gene; V was cut back by 5 bases and J by 6 bases. The CDR3 spans 16 residues. The germline gives CDR1 SGHTA, CDR2 FQGNSA. CDR3 amino acids: CASSSRQGARDEKLFF. The CDR3 DNA reads as TGTGCCAGCAGCAGCCGACAGGGGGCGCGGGATGAAAAACTGTTTTTT.

The chain carries TRBV5-1 and TRBJ2-7; TRBD2 matches 9 bases. The ends lost 3 bases at V and 5 bases at J; junction bases unmatched: 18. Germline V CDR1 and CDR2: SGHRS, YFSETQ. The CDR3 totals 18 residues. The DNA of the CDR3 is TGCGCCAGCAGCTCGCAGCCTAGCGGGAATCTCAACTCAGACGAGCAGTACTTC. It yields the protein CASSSQPSGNLNSDEQYF. The full variable domain, with the rest looked up from reference TRBV5-1 and TRBJ2-7, is KAGVTQTPRYLIKTRGQQVTLSCSPISGHRSVSWYQQTPGQGLQFLFEYFSETQRNKGNFPGRFSGRQFSNSRSEMNVSTLELGDSALYLCASSSQPSGNLNSDEQYFGPGTRLTVT.

The CDR3 protein is CASTPTGPGELFF. The CDR3 DNA follows: TGTGCCAGCACCCCCACAGGGCCCGGGGAGCTGTTTTTT. The chain joins TRBV6-1 to TRBJ2-2; D possibly corresponds to TRBD1 (6 bases). CDR1 and CDR2 (germline): MNHNS, SASEGT. Trimming removed 7 bases from V and 6 bases from J, with 12 bases in between. This CDR3 has 13 amino acids.

The chain has TRBV11-2 and TRBJ2-5, with a possible D match to TRBD1 (6 bases). The germline CDR1 and CDR2 sequences are SGHAT and FQNNGV. V lost 6 bases and J lost 2, with 16 bases in between. This CDR3 spans 15 amino acids. In DNA, the CDR3 is TGTGCCAGCAGTCAATTATGGACAGAGCAAGAGACCCAGTACTTC. Translated, it gives CASSQLWTEQETQYF.

V gene TRBV5-6 combines with J gene TRBJ1-2; 8 bases are a match to TRBD1. J was trimmed by 5 bases and V by 4 bases; bases with no gene match: 7. The CDR3 runs to 14 residues. The germline gives CDR1 SGHDT, CDR2 YYEEEE. In nucleotides, the CDR3 is TGTGCCAGCAGCCCTGGACAGGGAGGTTATGGCTACACCTTC. This gives the protein CASSPGQGGYGYTF.

This clone has only a few counts. The CDR3 here is CASSIDRGILYGYTF. CDR3 DNA sequence: TGTGCCAGTAGTATCGATCGGGGCATCCTCTATGGCTACACCTTC. The rearrangement joins TRBV19 to TRBJ1-2; D might be TRBD1 (5 bases). CDR3 length: 15 amino acids. V lost 3 bases, J lost 4 bases, and 15 bases lay in between. Germline CDR1 and CDR2: LNHDA and SQIVND (reference sequence).

The chain couples TRBV5-1 to TRBJ2-1; D perhaps matches TRBD2 (5 bases). Germline assignment: CDR1 SGHRS and CDR2 YFSETQ. The CDR3 is 15 amino acids. V lost 0 bases and J 0 bases, leaving 7 bases between the germline ends. CDR3 bases: TGCGCCAGCAGCTTGGAAGGGAGCTCCTACAATGAGCAGTTCTTC. Protein product: CASSLEGSSYNEQFF.

The chain links TRBV5-6 to TRBJ2-2; 9 bases are shared with TRBD2. With 2 bases clipped from V and 9 bases from J, the junction kept 8 bases outside the gene matches. The CDR3 has 15 amino acids. The V gene's germline CDR1 is SGHDT and CDR2 YYEEEE. This CDR3 is CASSFGGLAERELFF. In nucleotides, the CDR3 is TGTGCCAGCAGCTTTGGGGGACTAGCAGAAAGGGAGCTGTTTTTT.

The chain is built from TRBV5-1 and TRBJ1-2, with D possibly matching TRBD1 (5 bases). The CDR3 sequence is 16 residues long. Germline loops: CDR1 SGHRS, CDR2 YFSETQ. V was shortened by 0 bases and J by 8 bases, with 20 bases between the two germline ends. The CDR3 region is CASSLAAGEGTSGYTF. The DNA for the CDR3 is TGCGCCAGCAGCTTGGCCGCGGGGGAGGGGACGAGCGGCTACACCTTC.

The gene calls are TRBV18 and TRBJ1-5; unclear D gene. Germline V lookup: CDR1 KGHSH, CDR2 LQKENI. V was pared by 2 bases and J by 6 bases, with 17 bases between. CDR3 length: 16 amino acids. The CDR3 DNA follows: TGTGCCAGCTCACCATCAGACATAAGGGTCGGTCAGCCCCAGCATTTT. Its translation is CASSPSDIRVGQPQHF.

This clone was seen a single time. V and J are TRBV7-8 and TRBJ2-2, with 7 bases matching TRBD1. Germline V gives CDR1 SGHVS, CDR2 FQNEAQ. The CDR3 extends over 17 amino acids. V dropped 1 base and J dropped 4; count of bases not matched to a gene: 9. CDR3 amino acids: CASSLGQGGFGTGELFF. The CDR3 bases are TGTGCCAGCAGCTTAGGCCAAGGGGGCTTTGGCACCGGGGAGCTGTTTTTT.

This chain uses TRBV19 with TRBJ1-5; D may be TRBD1 (5 bases). V was clipped by 6 bases and J by 0 bases, with 15 bases between them. The germline V gene has CDR1 LNHDA and CDR2 SQIVND (reference sequence). CDR3 length equals 16 residues. The CDR3: CASRTGTLNSNQPQHF. CDR3 in DNA: TGTGCCAGTAGAACAGGTACTCTTAATAGCAATCAGCCCCAGCATTTT.

The rearrangement joins TRBV27 to TRBJ2-7; 7 bases map to TRBD1. V lost 1 base, J lost 3 bases, and 6 bases stayed unmatched. This CDR3 has 15 residues. Germline CDR1 is MNHEY and CDR2 is SMNVEV (reference sequence). Here the CDR3 reads CASSLWPSGGYEQYF. In nucleotides, the CDR3 is TGTGCCAGCAGTTTATGGCCCTCAGGGGGCTACGAGCAGTACTTC.